Listed here is a single TCR beta chain. The antigen is not known. These data originate in a study of T cell responses to AZD1222 COVID-19 vaccine. The CDR3 has 13 residues. The V and J ends lost 0 bases and 5 bases respectively, with 10 bases between them. Germline-derived CDR1 and CDR2 are GTSNPN and SVGIG (reference sequence). Measured with immunoSEQ multiplex PCR; TCRdb has only the in-frame clones, and not every one. The table includes about 150,000 clones, 85% to 95% detected once. Broader study findings: Most donors were white British and more were female, and clonal diversity was possibly underestimated. Just a handful of people given AZD1222 tested seropositive at baseline. Vaccine-related CD4 TCRs covered spike, predominating at 160-218 and 743-854.

This chain joins TRBV30 and TRBJ1-2, with D tentatively TRBD1 (6 bases). The starting material was peripheral blood, obtained 28 days after the second AZD1222 dose. The receptor was derived from an adult who received the AZD1222 COVID-19 vaccine. CDR3 residues: CAWSVGTTYGYTF. The CDR3 bases are TGTGCCTGGAGTGTAGGGACAACATATGGCTACACCTTC.